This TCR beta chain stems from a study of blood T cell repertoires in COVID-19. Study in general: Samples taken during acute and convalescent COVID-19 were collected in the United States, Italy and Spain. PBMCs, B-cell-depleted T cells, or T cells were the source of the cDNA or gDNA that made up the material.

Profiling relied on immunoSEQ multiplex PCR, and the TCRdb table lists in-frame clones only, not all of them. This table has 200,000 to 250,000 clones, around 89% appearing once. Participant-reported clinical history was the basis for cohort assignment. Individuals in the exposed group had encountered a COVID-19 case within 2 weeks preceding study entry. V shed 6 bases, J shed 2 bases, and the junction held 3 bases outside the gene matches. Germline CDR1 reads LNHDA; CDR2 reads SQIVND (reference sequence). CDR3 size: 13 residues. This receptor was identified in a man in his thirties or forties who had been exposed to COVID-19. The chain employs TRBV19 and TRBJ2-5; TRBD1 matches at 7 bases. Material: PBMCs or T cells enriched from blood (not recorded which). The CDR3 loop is CASRRQGQETQYF. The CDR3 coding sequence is TGTGCCAGTAGGAGACAGGGTCAAGAGACCCAGTACTTC.